This TCR beta chain is from a study of tumor and adjacent non-tumor tissue in lung cancer. CDR1 is SGHAT and CDR2 is FQDESV in the germline V gene (reference sequence). This CDR3 has 14 residues. In regard to this clonotype: At one end the junction does not follow the germline gene, possibly because of a read error.

Three rounds of nested PCR, following a modified ARM-PCR protocol, produced the TCRbeta library. One entry per CDR3 protein, called by TCRdb with MiXCR from the multiplex PCR reads. This sample has 60,000 to 95,000 distinct CDR3 sequences, with roughly 80% found just once. No cell sorting was done before RNA was extracted from the tissue. The sample taken for sequencing was lung tumor tissue. This chain joins TRBV11-1 and TRBJ2-5, with 9 bases that match TRBD1. The receptor's source is a woman aged 45 to 65 with non-small cell lung cancer. CDR3 sequence reads: CVNSPGQGVETHYF. The CDR3 DNA sequence: TGTGTCAACAGCCCGGGACAGGGCGTAGAGACCCATTACTTC.